This entry lists 5 T cell receptor beta chains sequenced from one sample in a study of cytomegalovirus exposure and HLA in healthy donors. Both 60 Vbeta primers and 13 Jbeta primers went into the PCR. Profiling relied on immunoSEQ multiplex PCR, and the TCRdb table lists in-frame clones only, not all of them. Altogether 130,000 to 150,000 clones are present, around 10% being singletons, with the ten largest covering about 2%. The source material was PBMCs. The source of these receptors is a male donor in good health and CMV-seronegative.

This clone was observed a few times. The V and J genes are TRBV28 and TRBJ2-5; 7 bases map to TRBD1. Per the germline V gene, CDR1 is MDHEN and CDR2 is SYDVKM. J lost 5 bases, V lost 1 base, and 7 bases had no gene match. The CDR3 contains 15 residues. The CDR3 spells CASSLLQGIGETQYF. CDR3 nucleotide sequence: TGTGCCAGCAGTTTATTACAGGGGATAGGGGAGACCCAGTACTTC.

The chain recombines TRBV27 with TRBJ2-3; a possible D gene is TRBD1 (5 bases). In germline, CDR1 is MNHEY, CDR2 SMNVEV (reference sequence). This CDR3 has 17 residues. V lost 5 bases, J lost 0 bases, and 18 bases lay in between. The CDR3 region has the DNA TGTGCCAGCAGTCCCTCGGTGGGGCAGGTTAGCACAGATACGCAGTATTTT. Protein: CASSPSVGQVSTDTQYF.

This clone has just a few counts. The chain carries TRBV2 and TRBJ2-1; D not resolved. Trimming left V 6 bases short and J 7 bases short, with 10 bases between. The CDR3 totals 12 residues. Germline V gene lookup returns CDR1 SNHLY and CDR2 FYNNEI. This CDR3 reads CASSGDLNEQFF. Here the CDR3 DNA reads TGTGCCAGCAGCGGAGACCTAAATGAGCAGTTCTTC.

The chain couples TRBV6-6 to TRBJ1-3; 7 nucleotides align to TRBD1. Per the germline V gene, CDR1 is MNHNY and CDR2 is SVGAGI (reference sequence). The CDR3 consists of 14 residues. Trimming removed 6 bases from V and 7 bases from J; junction bases left unmatched: 9. The CDR3 reads CASSLQGVRNTIYF. CDR3 nucleotides: TGTGCCAGCAGCCTTCAGGGGGTTCGGAACACCATATATTTT.

The rearrangement joins TRBV30 to TRBJ2-7; D remains unclear. Germline assignment: CDR1 GTSNPN and CDR2 SVGIG (reference sequence). The germline V and J ends were trimmed by 0 bases and 2 bases, with 8 bases remaining between them. The CDR3 sequence is 13 residues long. The CDR3 reads CAWSVGSAYEQYF. The CDR3 DNA reads as TGTGCCTGGAGTGTAGGCAGCGCCTACGAGCAGTACTTC.